This T cell receptor (beta chain) was obtained from a study of memory CD4+ T cells and cytomegalovirus serostatus. Data came from immunoSEQ multiplex PCR; TCRdb stores just in-frame clones and leaves some out. The sample carries about 80,000 clones, 75% to 90% recorded once. Single viable CD3+CD4+CD8-CD45RO+ cells were sorted as the memory CD4+ T cells. The CDR3 extends over 16 amino acids. Germline V CDR1 and CDR2: KGHSH, LQKENI. J lost 0 bases, V lost 3 bases, and 8 bases had no gene match. Source material: memory CD4+ T cells from blood. The gene calls are TRBV18 and TRBJ2-7, with 7 bases fitting TRBD1. This sequence was found in an adult in good health and CMV-seronegative. CDR3 residues: CASSPYTGTDSYEQYF. The DNA of the CDR3 is TGTGCCAGCTCACCGTACACCGGGACAGACTCCTACGAGCAGTACTTC.